This T cell receptor beta chain was captured in a study of monozygotic twins with cystic fibrosis. General observations from the study: Monozygotic CF twin pairs shared significantly more nucleotide-identical clonotypes than unrelated CF individuals did. Shared CDR3 numbers were not associated with age, concordance or severity.

About this clone itself: Its antigen remains unidentified.

TCRdb keeps only in-frame clones here, not all; method: immunoSEQ multiplex PCR. The sample yields about 21,000 clones, about 89% seen once. This CDR3 region has 15 residues. The V gene end was trimmed by 5 bases and the J gene end by 3 bases; junction bases not matched to a gene: 5. The germline gives CDR1 MNHNY, CDR2 SVGAGI (reference sequence). This chain connects TRBV6-6 to TRBJ2-3, with TRBD2 matching 10 bases. This receptor was taken from a girl aged 2 to 10 with cystic fibrosis. Sequenced sample: blood. The CDR3 region is CASSLAGEGTDTQYF. The DNA for the CDR3 is TGTGCCAGCAGTCTAGCGGGAGAAGGTACAGATACGCAGTATTTT.